This T cell receptor beta chain appears in the sequencing data of a study of T-cell reconstitution after alpha-beta-depleted transplantation in children. During its preparation, the TCRbeta library received unique molecular identifiers. TCRdb called the PCR reads again in MiXCR, with one record for every CDR3 protein. The sample carries about 340,000 distinct CDR3 sequences, approximately 10% recorded once. This CDR3 spans 19 amino acids. Germline lookup yields CDR1 SGHAT and CDR2 FQDESV (reference sequence). The ends lost 2 bases at V and 0 bases at J; junction bases unmatched: 9. The sequence was collected from a human donor who donated a stem cell graft to a child with acute lymphoblastic leukemia. J is TRBJ2-1 and V is TRBV11-1; 11 bases match TRBD2. The sequencing used PBMCs from the stem cell graft donor, collected from the stem cell graft. CDR3 sequence reads: CASSLTIMGLADSYNEQFF. In DNA, the CDR3 is TGTGCCAGCAGCTTAACCATCATGGGACTAGCGGACTCCTACAATGAGCAGTTCTTC.